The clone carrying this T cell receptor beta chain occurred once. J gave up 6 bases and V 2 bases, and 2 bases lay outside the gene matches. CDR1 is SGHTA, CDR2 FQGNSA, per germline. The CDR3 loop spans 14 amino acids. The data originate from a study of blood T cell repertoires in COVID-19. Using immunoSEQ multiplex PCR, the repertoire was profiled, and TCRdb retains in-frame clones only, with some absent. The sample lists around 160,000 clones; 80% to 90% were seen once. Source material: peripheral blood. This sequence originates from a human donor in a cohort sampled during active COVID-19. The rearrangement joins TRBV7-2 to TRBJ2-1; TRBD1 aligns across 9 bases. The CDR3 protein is CASSLLDRGNEQFF. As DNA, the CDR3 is TGTGCCAGCAGCTTATTGGACAGGGGCAATGAGCAGTTCTTC.